These T cell receptor beta chains were read from a single sample in a study of Ad26.COV2.S vaccination and SARS-CoV-2 variants. Sequenced by immunoSEQ multiplex PCR; TCRdb stores in-frame clones only, minus some. The table includes 300,000 to 350,000 clones, roughly 88% detected once. The sequencing here drew on peripheral blood, taken in a trial of Ad26.COV2.S vaccine versus placebo. These receptors were collected from a person between 18 and 65 years old who received the Ad26.COV2.S COVID-19 vaccine or a placebo. Each CDR3 is given with its conserved first and last residue. Only part of the rows carry a size: once, few, many, or a class if the clone is expanded.

j_gene,abundance,v_gene,CDR3aa
TRBJ1-6,.,TRBV7-8,CASSYGGGSYNSPLHF
TRBJ2-5,.,TRBV6-2/TRBV6-3,CASSYLAGGQETQYF
TRBJ1-6,.,TRBV5-4,CASSLSGRGSLSPYNSPLHF
TRBJ1-2,.,TRBV6-1,CASSEGTGVPYGYTF
TRBJ2-4,.,TRBV12-3/TRBV12-4,CASRDSGANIQYF
TRBJ1-5,.,TRBV27,CASSSGRGSNQPQHF
TRBJ1-6,.,TRBV4-1,CASSQGLSGGQTLHF
TRBJ1-1,.,TRBV18,CASSLSRAEAFF
TRBJ1-5,.,TRBV6-6,CASSYSDRDNQPQHF
TRBJ2-1,.,TRBV27,CASTPYNEQFF
TRBJ2-2,.,TRBV14,CASSPRASGSLRELFF
TRBJ1-1,.,TRBV18,CASSTSTVQGNTEAFF
TRBJ2-2,.,TRBV27,CASTPIPNTGELFF
TRBJ2-5,.,TRBV3-1/TRBV3-2,CASSPRRIETQYF
TRBJ2-7,.,TRBV4-3,CASSQDWGQYEQYF
TRBJ2-3,.,TRBV20-1,CSASRVLSGPTDTQYF
TRBJ2-1,.,TRBV14,CASSHGPNNEQFF
TRBJ1-1,.,TRBV18,CASSPGERTEAFF
TRBJ1-1,.,TRBV6-5,CASSSGQGVVNTEAFF
TRBJ1-5,.,TRBV7-9,CASSLTGVNQPQHF
TRBJ1-3,.,TRBV6-5,CASSNVGRTGNTIYF
TRBJ1-5,.,TRBV6-1,CASSETYRIDRGFSIGKNQPQHF
TRBJ2-6,.,TRBV27,CASSLKPGANVLTF
TRBJ1-5,few,TRBV2,CASSDNTGVDQPQHF
TRBJ1-3,.,TRBV7-2,CASSLGLSSGNTIYF
TRBJ2-3,.,TRBV7-3,CASSLGASGSGTDTQYF
TRBJ1-2,.,TRBV19,CASSPDRFLPYGYTF
TRBJ2-1,.,TRBV2,CASRPMTSGAYNEQFF
TRBJ1-1,.,TRBV5-1,CASSLRQGVFNEAFF
TRBJ1-2,.,TRBV10-3,CAISSAGDRLNEGYTF
TRBJ1-2,.,TRBV12-3/TRBV12-4,CASSFGQLYGYTF
TRBJ1-2,.,TRBV4-3,CASSPRQGANLNYGYTF
TRBJ2-3,once,TRBV6-2/TRBV6-3,CASSYGLPTDTQYF
TRBJ2-3,once,TRBV6-2/TRBV6-3,CASSSIAGISTDTQYF
TRBJ2-2,.,TRBV7-3,CASSLNPGLNTGELFF
TRBJ2-5,once,TRBV7-8,CASSAQSGAGGQYF
TRBJ1-1,.,TRBV5-4,CASSLGRGSGTEAFF
TRBJ2-1,.,TRBV6-2/TRBV6-3,CASSSTSGGVDEQFF
TRBJ2-7,.,TRBV4-1,CASSQLAGGWYEQYF
TRBJ2-1,.,TRBV29-1,CSVAPRQGNNEQFF
TRBJ1-1,.,TRBV29-1,CSVVGGSVTEAFF
TRBJ1-5,.,TRBV6-2/TRBV6-3,CASSPGSRGLQPQHF
TRBJ1-1,.,TRBV27,CASSLDSYTEAFF
TRBJ1-2,.,TRBV18,CASSPLLIRKQGTSYGYTF